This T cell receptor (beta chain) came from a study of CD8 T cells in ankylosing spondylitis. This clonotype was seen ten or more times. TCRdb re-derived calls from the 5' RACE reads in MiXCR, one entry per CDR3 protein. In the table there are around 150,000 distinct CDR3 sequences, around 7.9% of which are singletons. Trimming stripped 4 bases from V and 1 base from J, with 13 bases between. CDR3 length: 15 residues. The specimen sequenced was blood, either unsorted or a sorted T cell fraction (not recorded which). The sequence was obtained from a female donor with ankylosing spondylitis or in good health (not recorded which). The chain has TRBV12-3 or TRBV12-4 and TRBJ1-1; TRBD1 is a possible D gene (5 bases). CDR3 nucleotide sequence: TGTGCCAGCAGTTACGAAGGGGCGCGGAACACTGAAGCTTTCTTT. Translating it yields CASSYEGARNTEAFF.